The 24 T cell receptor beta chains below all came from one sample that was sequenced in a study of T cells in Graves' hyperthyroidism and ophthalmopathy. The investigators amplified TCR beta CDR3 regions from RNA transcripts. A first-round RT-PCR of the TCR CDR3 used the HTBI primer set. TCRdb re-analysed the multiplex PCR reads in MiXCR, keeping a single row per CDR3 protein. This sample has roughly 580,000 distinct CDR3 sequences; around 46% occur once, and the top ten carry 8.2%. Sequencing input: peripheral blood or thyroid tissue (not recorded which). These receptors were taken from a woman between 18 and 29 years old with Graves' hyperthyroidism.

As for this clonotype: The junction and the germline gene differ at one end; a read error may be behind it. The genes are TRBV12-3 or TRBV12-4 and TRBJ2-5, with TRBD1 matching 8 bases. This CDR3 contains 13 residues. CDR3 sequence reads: CASRRQGKEAQYF. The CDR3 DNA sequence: TGTGCCAGCAGGCGACAGGGGAAAGAGGCCCAGTACTTC.

This CDR3 reads CASSLGTSGKNSYEQYF. The CDR3, as DNA: TGCGCCAGCAGCTTAGGGACTAGCGGAAAAAACTCCTACGAGCAGTACTTC. The rearrangement links TRBV5-1 to TRBJ2-7, with 11 bases matching TRBD2. Trimming removed 2 bases from V and 0 bases from J; junction bases left unmatched: 7. Germline CDR1 and CDR2: SGHRS and YFSETQ. The CDR3 has 17 amino acids.

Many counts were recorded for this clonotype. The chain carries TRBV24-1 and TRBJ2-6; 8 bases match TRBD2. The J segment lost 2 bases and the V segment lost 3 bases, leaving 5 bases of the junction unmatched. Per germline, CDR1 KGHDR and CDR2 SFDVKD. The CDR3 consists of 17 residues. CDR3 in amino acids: CATSDPPGGAGANVLTF. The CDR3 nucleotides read TGTGCCACCAGTGATCCCCCGGGAGGGGCTGGGGCCAACGTCCTGACTTTC.

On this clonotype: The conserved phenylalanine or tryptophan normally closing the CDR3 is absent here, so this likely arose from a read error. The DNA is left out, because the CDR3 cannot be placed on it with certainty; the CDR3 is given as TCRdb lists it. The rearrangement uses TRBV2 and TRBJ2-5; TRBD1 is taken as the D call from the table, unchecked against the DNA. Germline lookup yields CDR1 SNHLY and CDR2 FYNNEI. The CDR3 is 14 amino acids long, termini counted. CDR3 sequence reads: CARAWAGDGYTFGS.

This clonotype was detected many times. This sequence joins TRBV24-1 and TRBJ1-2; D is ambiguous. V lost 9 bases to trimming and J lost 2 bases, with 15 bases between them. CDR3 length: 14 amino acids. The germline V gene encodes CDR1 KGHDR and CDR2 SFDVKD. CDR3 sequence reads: CATRPKGLNYGYTF. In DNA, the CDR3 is TGTGCCACCCGTCCGAAGGGTTTGAACTATGGCTACACCTTC.

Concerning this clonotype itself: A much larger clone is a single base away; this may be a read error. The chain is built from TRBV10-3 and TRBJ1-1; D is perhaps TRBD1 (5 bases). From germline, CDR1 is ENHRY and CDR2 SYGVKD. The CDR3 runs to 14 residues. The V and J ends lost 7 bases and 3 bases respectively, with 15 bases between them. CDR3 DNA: TGTGCCATCAATTACAGGAGGCTGGACACTGAAGCTTTCTTT. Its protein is CAINYRRLDTEAFF.

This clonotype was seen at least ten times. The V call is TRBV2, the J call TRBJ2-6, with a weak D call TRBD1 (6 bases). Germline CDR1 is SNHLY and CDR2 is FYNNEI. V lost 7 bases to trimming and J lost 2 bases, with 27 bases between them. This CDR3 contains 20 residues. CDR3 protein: CASNSFEQQGPFTGANVLTF. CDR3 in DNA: TGTGCCAGCAACAGTTTTGAACAACAGGGCCCCTTCACTGGGGCCAACGTCCTGACTTTC.

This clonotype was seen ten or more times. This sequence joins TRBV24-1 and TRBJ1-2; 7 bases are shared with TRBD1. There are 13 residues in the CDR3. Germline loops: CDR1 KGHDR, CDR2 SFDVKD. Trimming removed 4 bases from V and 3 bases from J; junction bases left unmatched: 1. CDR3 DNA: TGTGCCACCAGTGAGACAGGGCACTATGGCTACACCTTC. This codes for CATSETGHYGYTF.

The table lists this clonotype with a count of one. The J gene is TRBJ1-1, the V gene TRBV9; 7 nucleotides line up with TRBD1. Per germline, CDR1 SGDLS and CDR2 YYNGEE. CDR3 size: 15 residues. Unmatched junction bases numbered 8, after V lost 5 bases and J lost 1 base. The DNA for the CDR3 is TGTGCCAGCAGACAGGGGACCGGGCGGAACACTGAAGCTTTCTTT. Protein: CASRQGTGRNTEAFF.

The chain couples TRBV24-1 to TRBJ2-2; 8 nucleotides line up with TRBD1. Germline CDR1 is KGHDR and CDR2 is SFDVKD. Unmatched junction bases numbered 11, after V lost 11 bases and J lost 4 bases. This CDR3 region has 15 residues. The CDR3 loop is CASRLRTGSTGELFF. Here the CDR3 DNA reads TGTGCCAGCAGGCTCAGGACAGGGAGCACCGGGGAGCTGTTTTTT.

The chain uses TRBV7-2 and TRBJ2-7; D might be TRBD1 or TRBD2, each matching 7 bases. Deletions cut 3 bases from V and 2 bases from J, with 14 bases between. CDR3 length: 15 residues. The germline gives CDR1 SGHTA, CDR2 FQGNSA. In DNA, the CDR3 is TGTGCCAGCAGCTTCGGGGCAGGGGGGGCCTACGAGCAGTACTTC. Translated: CASSFGAGGAYEQYF.

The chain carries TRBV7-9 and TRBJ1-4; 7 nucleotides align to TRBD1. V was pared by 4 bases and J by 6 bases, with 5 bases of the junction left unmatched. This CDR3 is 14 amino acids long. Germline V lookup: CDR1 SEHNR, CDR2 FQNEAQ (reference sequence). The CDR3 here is CASSSTGSYEKLFF. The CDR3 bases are TGTGCCAGCAGCTCGACAGGGTCGTATGAAAAACTGTTTTTT. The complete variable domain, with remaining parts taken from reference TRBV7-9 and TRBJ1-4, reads DTGVSQNPRHKITKRGQNVTFRCDPISEHNRLYWYRQTLGQGPEFLTYFQNEAQLEKSRLLSDRFSAERPKGSFSTLEIQRTEQGDSAMYLCASSSTGSYEKLFFGSGTQLSVL.

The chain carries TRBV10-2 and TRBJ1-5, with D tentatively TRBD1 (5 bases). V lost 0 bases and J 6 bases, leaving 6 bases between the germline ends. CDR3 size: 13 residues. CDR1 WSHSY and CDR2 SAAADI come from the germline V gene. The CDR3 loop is CASSESGVQPQHF. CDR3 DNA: TGCGCCAGCAGTGAGTCAGGGGTTCAGCCCCAGCATTTT.

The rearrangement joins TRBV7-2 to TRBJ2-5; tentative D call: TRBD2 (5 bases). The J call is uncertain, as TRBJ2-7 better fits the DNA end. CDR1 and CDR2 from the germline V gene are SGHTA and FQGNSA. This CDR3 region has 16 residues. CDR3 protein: CASSLGGPGTSYEQYF. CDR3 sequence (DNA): TGTGCCAGCAGCTTAGGAGGGCCAGGAACTTCCTACGAGCAGTACTTC.

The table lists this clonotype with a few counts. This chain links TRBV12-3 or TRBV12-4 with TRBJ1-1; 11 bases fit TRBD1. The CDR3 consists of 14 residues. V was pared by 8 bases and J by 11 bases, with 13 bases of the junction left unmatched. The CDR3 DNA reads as TGTGCCAGCTGCTCCTGGACAGGGGGCCGGGATGCTTTCTTT. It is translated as CASCSWTGGRDAFF.

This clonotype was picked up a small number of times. The CDR3 reads CASSLRRGTTEAFF. For the CDR3, the DNA is TGTGCCAGCAGCCTAAGGCGGGGGACCACTGAAGCTTTCTTT. The rearrangement uses TRBV7-2 and TRBJ1-1; TRBD1 is a possible D gene (5 bases). There are 14 residues in the CDR3. V was trimmed by 5 bases and J by 4 bases, leaving 14 bases between them. Germline CDR1 SGHTA, CDR2 FQGNSA.

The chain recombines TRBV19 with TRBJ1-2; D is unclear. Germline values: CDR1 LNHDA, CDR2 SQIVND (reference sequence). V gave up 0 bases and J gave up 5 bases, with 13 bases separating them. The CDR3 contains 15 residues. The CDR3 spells CASSIDADAIYGYTF. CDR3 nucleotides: TGTGCCAGTAGTATAGATGCCGACGCGATATATGGCTACACCTTC. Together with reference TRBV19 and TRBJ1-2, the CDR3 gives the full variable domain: DGGITQSPKYLFRKEGQNVTLSCEQNLNHDAMYWYRQDPGQGLRLIYYSQIVNDFQKGDIAEGYSVSREKKESFPLTVTSAQKNPTAFYLCASSIDADAIYGYTFGSGTRLTVV.

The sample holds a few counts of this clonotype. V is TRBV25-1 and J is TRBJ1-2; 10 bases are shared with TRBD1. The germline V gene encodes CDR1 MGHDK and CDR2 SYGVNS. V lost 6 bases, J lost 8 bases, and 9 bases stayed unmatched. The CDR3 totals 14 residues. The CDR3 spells CASSLDGTGVGYTF. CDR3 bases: TGTGCCAGCAGCTTGGATGGGACAGGGGTCGGCTACACCTTC.

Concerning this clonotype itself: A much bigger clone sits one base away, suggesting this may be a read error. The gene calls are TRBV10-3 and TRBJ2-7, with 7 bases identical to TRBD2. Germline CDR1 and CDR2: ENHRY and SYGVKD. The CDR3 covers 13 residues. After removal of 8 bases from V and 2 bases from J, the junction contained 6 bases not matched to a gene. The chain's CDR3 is CAILGGNTYEQYF. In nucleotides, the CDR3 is TGTGCCATCTTGGGAGGGAACACCTACGAGCAGTACTTC.

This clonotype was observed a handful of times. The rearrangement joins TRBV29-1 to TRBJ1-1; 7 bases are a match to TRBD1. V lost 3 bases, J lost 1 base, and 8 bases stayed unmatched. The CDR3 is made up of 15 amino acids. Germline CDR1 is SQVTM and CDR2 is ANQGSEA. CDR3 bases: TGCAGCGTTGAGGGCCTAACAGGGGCGAACACTGAAGCTTTCTTT. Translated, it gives CSVEGLTGANTEAFF.

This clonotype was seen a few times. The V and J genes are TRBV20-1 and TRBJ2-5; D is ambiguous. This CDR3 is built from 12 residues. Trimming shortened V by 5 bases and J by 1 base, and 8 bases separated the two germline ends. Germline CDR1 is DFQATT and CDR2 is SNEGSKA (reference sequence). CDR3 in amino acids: CSAPRRQETQYF. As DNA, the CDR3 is TGCAGTGCTCCGAGGCGCCAAGAGACCCAGTACTTC.

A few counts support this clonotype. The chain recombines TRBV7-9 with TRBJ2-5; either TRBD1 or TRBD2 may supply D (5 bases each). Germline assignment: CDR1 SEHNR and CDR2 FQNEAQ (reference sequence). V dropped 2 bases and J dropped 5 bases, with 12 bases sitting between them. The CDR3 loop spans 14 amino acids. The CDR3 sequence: CASSLTRREETQYF. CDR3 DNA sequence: TGTGCCAGCAGCTTAACCCGCAGGGAGGAGACCCAGTACTTC.

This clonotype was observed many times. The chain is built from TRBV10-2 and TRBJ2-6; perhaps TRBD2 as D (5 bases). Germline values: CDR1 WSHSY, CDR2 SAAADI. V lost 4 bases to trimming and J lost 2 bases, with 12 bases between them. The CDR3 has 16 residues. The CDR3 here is CASSVPGNAGANVLTF. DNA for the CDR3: TGCGCCAGCAGTGTTCCCGGGAATGCTGGGGCCAACGTCCTGACTTTC.

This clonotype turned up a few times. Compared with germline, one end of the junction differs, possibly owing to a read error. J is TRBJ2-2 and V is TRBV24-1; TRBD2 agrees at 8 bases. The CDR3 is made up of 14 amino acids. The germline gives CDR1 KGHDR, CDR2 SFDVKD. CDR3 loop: CASSEAGDTGELFF. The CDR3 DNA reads TGTGCCAGCAGTGAAGCGGGAGACACCGGGGAGCTGTTTTTT.